This T cell receptor beta chain was recovered during a study of regulatory T cells in long-lasting Graves disease. Study results and limitations: Persistent disease showed a preference for TRBV28, TRBJ1-2 and TRBJ2-5.

This clonotype was counted many times. Its target is not known. Construction of TCR beta libraries relied on iRepertoire HTBI primers and on Arm-PCR targeting CDR3 regions. Using its own MiXCR run on the multiplex PCR reads, TCRdb lists one record per CDR3 protein. The data contain 680,000 or so distinct CDR3 sequences, about 16% of them singletons. Germline V gene lookup returns CDR1 MNHEY and CDR2 SMNVEV (reference sequence). The CDR3 is 14 amino acids. V gave up 6 bases and J gave up 8 bases; unmatched junction bases: 11. As to time point: newly diagnosed GD, antithyroid drugs for less than 3 months. The authors made the TCR library using RNA they extracted from PBMCs. The same data also went into a second study, on T cells in Graves' hyperthyroidism and ophthalmopathy. That source reports: During a first-round RT-PCR of the TCR CDR3, the HTBI primer set was used.

Source: peripheral blood mononuclear cells (PBMCs), taken at new diagnosis, from a patient treated with antithyroid drugs. This TCR was sampled from a woman between 25 and 40 years old with Graves disease. V usage is TRBV27 and J usage is TRBJ1-1; 8 positions agree with TRBD1. In DNA, the CDR3 is TGTGCCAGCAGCCGGACAGGGTCAGGCTCCGAAGCTTTCTTT. This encodes CASSRTGSGSEAFF.